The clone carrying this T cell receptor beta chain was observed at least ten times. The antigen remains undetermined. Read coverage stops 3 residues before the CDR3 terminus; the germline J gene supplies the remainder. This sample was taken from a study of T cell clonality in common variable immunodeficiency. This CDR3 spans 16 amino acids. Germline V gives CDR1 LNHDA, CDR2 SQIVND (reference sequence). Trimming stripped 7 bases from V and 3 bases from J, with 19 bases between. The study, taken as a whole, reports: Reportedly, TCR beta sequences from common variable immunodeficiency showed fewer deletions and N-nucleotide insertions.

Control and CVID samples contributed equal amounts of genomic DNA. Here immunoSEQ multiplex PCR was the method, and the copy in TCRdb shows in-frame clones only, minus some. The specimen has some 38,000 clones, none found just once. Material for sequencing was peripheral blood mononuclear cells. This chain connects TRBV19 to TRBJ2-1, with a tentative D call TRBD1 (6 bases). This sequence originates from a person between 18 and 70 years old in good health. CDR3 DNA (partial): TGTGCCAGTACCCATTCACAGGGACGACGCTACAATGAG. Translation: CASTHSQGRRYNE. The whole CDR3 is CASTHSQGRRYNEQFF.